This TCR beta chain was sequenced for a study of blood T cells in healthy people across ages. General study findings and limits: Age advanced and TCR beta diversity per million T cells fell, roughly linearly. With unsorted PBMCs, a conclusive comparison of naive versus antigen-experienced cells was not possible.

Then a second PCR, running about 7 to 11 cycles, was carried out with a sample-barcoded 5' primer and a J-beta primer mix. TCRdb itself ran the 5' RACE reads through MiXCR, one entry per CDR3 protein. The data show approximately 820,000 distinct CDR3 sequences, approximately 44% seen once. Per-sample PBMC isolation yielded at least 6.5 million cells. Germline V CDR1 and CDR2: DFQATT, SNEGSKA (reference sequence). The V gene end was trimmed by 3 bases and the J gene end by 9 bases; junction bases not matched to a gene: 7. The CDR3 runs to 14 residues. A remark on this clonotype: The antigen is unknown.

This clonotype was obtained from a man in his sixties in good health. The V gene is TRBV20-1, the J gene TRBJ2-2, with 10 bases lining up with TRBD2. The sample taken for sequencing was blood. In nucleotides, the CDR3 is TGCAGTGCTAGCACTAGCGGGGCCGTTCGGGAGCTGTTTTTT. This gives the protein CSASTSGAVRELFF.